The 9 T cell receptor beta chains presented below share a single source sample, sequenced in a study of Graves' ophthalmopathy and Graves' hyperthyroidism (dated by TCRdb to the late 2010s). TCRdb records Illumina HiSeq 2000 as the sequencer. For repertoire sequencing, TCR beta CDR3 regions were amplified from RNA transcripts. The first round of RT-PCR was done with HTBI primers and the Qiagen OneStep RT-PCR kit, and was followed by a second round of multiplex PCR, then size selection and purification. TCRdb redid the processing of the public reads, applying fastp at Q25 and MiXCR, and retained in-frame beta chains. Entries are consolidated by CDR3 protein sequence, retaining the most common genes and DNA. The sample table holds 600,000 to 650,000 distinct CDR3 sequences, of which 22% were seen once. Around 6.9% of the sample comes from the top ten. The sample comprised peripheral blood. The receptors were gathered from a woman between 18 and 30 years old with stable Graves' hyperthyroidism. Some clones in this sample may be carry-over from other donors' samples. Donor details come from another sample of the same person, matched by shared clones.

V usage is TRBV20-1 and J usage is TRBJ2-4, with D unresolved. In germline, CDR1 is DFQATT, CDR2 SNEGSKA (reference sequence). This CDR3 spans 13 amino acids. CDR3 sequence: CRAVGLAKNIQYF. In DNA form, the CDR3 reads TGCAGAGCCGTAGGGTTAGCCAAAAACATTCAGTACTTC.

In this sample, this clonotype turned up a few times. This sequence joins TRBV11-1 and TRBJ1-3; D is unresolved. Trimming took off 6 bases at V and 1 base at J, with 19 bases between the two ends. Germline loops: CDR1 SGHAT, CDR2 FQDESV (reference sequence). The CDR3 totals 17 residues. The CDR3 coding sequence is TGTGCCAGCAGAAAAAACTCCTTTGCCGTTTCTGGAAACACCATATATTTT. It translates to CASRKNSFAVSGNTIYF.

This clonotype was counted many times. V and J are TRBV12-3 or TRBV12-4 and TRBJ1-1; TRBD1 might be the D (5 bases). CDR3 length: 12 amino acids. V was shortened by 2 bases and J by 7 bases, with 8 bases between the two germline ends. DNA for the CDR3: TGTGCCAGCAGTTTAATGCAGGGTGAAGCTTTCTTT. Its protein product is CASSLMQGEAFF.

There are many counts of this clonotype. The DNA of the CDR3 is TGTGCCAGCAGGTGGCAGGCAACCGGGGAGCTGTTTTTT. Translation gives CASRWQATGELFF. The V gene is TRBV6-1, the J gene TRBJ2-2; D is uncertain. CDR1 and CDR2 from the germline V gene are MNHNS and SASEGT. Trimming left V 6 bases short and J 5 bases short, with 10 bases between. This CDR3 has 13 amino acids.

This clonotype was recorded at least ten times. The chain recombines TRBV12-3 or TRBV12-4 with TRBJ1-2; D possibly corresponds to TRBD1 (6 bases). The CDR3 contains 14 residues. With 4 bases removed from V and 5 bases from J, the gap between germline ends came to 14 bases. The DNA of the CDR3 is TGTGCCAGCAGTTCTAATCAGGGGTCGTATGGCTACACCTTC. This sequence encodes CASSSNQGSYGYTF.

The chain carries TRBV28 and TRBJ2-7, with D possibly matching TRBD2 (6 bases). Germline CDR1 MDHEN, CDR2 SYDVKM. V was trimmed by 6 bases and J by 6 bases, leaving 18 bases between them. The CDR3 is made up of 14 amino acids. CDR3 bases: TGTGCCAGCAGCCACTACTCTTTCGGGGGCGAGCAGTACTTC. This encodes CASSHYSFGGEQYF.

This clonotype was observed at least ten times. The gene calls are TRBV30 and TRBJ1-1; D is possibly TRBD1 (6 bases). Trimming took off 4 bases at V and 2 bases at J, with 11 bases between the two ends. Germline V gene sequence: CDR1 GTSNPN, CDR2 SVGIG (reference sequence). The CDR3 has 13 amino acids. The CDR3 protein is CAWTTGINTEAFF. The CDR3 DNA follows: TGTGCCTGGACCACAGGGATCAACACTGAAGCTTTCTTT.

The chain is built from TRBV29-1 and TRBJ2-7; D perhaps matches TRBD1 (6 bases). In germline, CDR1 is SQVTM, CDR2 ANQGSEA. This CDR3 contains 13 residues. The germline V and J ends were trimmed by 5 bases and 2 bases, with 13 bases remaining between them. CDR3 loop: CSVSEQGPYEQYF. The CDR3 nucleotides read TGCAGCGTTTCGGAACAGGGTCCCTACGAGCAGTACTTC.

In its sample, this clonotype was seen many times. The chain is built from TRBV30 and TRBJ2-6; no clear D gene. V shed 0 bases and J shed 3 bases, with 6 bases lying between them. The CDR3 runs 14 residues. Germline-derived CDR1 and CDR2 are GTSNPN and SVGIG (reference sequence). This chain's CDR3 is CAWSVTFGANVLTF. The CDR3 DNA is TGTGCCTGGAGTGTAACGTTTGGGGCCAACGTCCTGACTTTC. The full variable domain, with the rest looked up from reference TRBV30 and TRBJ2-6, is SQTIHQWPATLVQPVGSPLSLECTVEGTSNPNLYWYRQAAGRGLQLLFYSVGIGQISSEVPQNLSASRPQDRQFILSSKKLLLSDSGFYLCAWSVTFGANVLTFGAGSRLTVL.